This record looks at one T cell receptor (beta chain) sequence and its context. Germline CDR1 and CDR2: SEHNR and FQNEAQ (reference sequence). This CDR3 contains 14 residues. Trimming left V 4 bases short and J 6 bases short, with 16 bases between. The PCR employed 60 Vbeta primers together with 13 Jbeta primers. Data came from immunoSEQ multiplex PCR; TCRdb stores just in-frame clones and leaves some out. The top ten clones hold roughly 3.4% of a sample with about 140,000 clones, roughly four fifths of them seen once. This sample was taken from a study of cytomegalovirus exposure and HLA in healthy donors. As for the donors, each was a healthy bone marrow donor.

This receptor was identified in a man aged 18-30 years in good health and CMV-seropositive. The rearrangement uses TRBV7-9 and TRBJ2-7; weak D call: TRBD2 (6 bases). Sequenced: PBMCs. The CDR3 bases are TGTGCCAGCAGCTCAGGGACTTCCCCGGGCGAGCAGTACTTC. Its translation is CASSSGTSPGEQYF.